The source of this T cell receptor (beta chain) is a study of beta chain features in type 1 diabetes. On average, the one heparinised blood draw given by each donor was 90 to 150 mL. CD45RO/CCR7/CD25/CD127/CD95/CD27 staining was used to isolate CD4+ naive, central memory, regulatory and stem cell-like memory cells by sorting. Expressed TCRB transcripts were sequenced, since all the RNA that had been isolated was reverse transcribed. Profiled with immunoSEQ multiplex PCR; TCRdb holds only in-frame clones, not every one. Of fewer than 900,000 clones in the sample, about 17% were seen once. The length of the CDR3 is 18 residues. The germline gives CDR1 SGHNT, CDR2 YYREEE (reference sequence). The V and J ends lost 0 bases and 0 bases, in that order; junction bases with no gene match: 8. Study-wide points: High-TCR-expressing cells could be over-represented by cDNA sequencing. A pattern of fewer insertions and more deletions at VDJ junctions was seen in type 1 diabetes patients.

For this clone: Its antigen is undetermined.

V is TRBV5-4 and J is TRBJ2-7, with 11 bases that match TRBD2. The clonotype comes from a young woman in good health. The sample comprised naive CD4+ T cells from blood. In DNA, the CDR3 is TGTGCCAGCAGCTTGGGGCTCCCTACTAGCGGGAGCTCCTACGAGCAGTACTTC. Translated, it gives CASSLGLPTSGSSYEQYF.